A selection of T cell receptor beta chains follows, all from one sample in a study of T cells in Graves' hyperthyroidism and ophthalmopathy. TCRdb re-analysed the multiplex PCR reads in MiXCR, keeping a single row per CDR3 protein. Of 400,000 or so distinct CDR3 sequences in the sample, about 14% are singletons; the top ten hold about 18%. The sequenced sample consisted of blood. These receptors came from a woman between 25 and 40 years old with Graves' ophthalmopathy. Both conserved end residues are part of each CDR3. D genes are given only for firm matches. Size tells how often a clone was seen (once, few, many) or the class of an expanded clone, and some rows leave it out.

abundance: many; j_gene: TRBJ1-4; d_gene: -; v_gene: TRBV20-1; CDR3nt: TGCAGTGCTACTCCCCATGGGCGAACATCGGAAGCAACTAATGAAAAACTGTTTTTT; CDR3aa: CSATPHGRTSEATNEKLFF
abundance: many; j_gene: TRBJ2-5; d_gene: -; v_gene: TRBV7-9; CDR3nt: TGTGCCAGCAACTCACGGAAACAGGGCGGCGAGACCCAGTACTTC; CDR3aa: CASNSRKQGGETQYF
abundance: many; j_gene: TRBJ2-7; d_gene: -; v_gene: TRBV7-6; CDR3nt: TGTGCCAGCAGCTTAGCGATCGCCTCCGAGCAGTACTTC; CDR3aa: CASSLAIASEQYF
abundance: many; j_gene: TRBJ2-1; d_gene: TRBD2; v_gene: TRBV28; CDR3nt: TGTGCCAGCAGCCGCCCTGGACTAGCGGGGGTGCTTGGTGAGCAGTTCTTC; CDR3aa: CASSRPGLAGVLGEQFF
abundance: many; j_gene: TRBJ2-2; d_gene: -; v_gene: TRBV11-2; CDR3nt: TGTGCCAGCAGCTTAAGGGAATTGGCCGGGGAGCTGTTTTTT; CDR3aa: CASSLRELAGELFF
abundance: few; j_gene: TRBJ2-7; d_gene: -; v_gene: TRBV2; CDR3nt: TGTGCCAGCACCACCCAAGGAGGGACTTCCTACGAGCAGTACTTC; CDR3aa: CASTTQGGTSYEQYF
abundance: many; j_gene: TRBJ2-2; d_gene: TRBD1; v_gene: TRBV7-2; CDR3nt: TGTGCCAGCAGCGGACAGGGGGCGATCGGGGAGCTGTTTTTT; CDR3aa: CASSGQGAIGELFF
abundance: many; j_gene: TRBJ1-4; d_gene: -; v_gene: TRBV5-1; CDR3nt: TGCGCCAGCAGCATTTCGGGGAAACTGTTTTTT; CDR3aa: CASSISGKLFF
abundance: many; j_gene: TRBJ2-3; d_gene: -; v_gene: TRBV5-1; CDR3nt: TGCGCCAGCAGCTTGGTGGGGACCTACACAGATACGCAGTATTTT; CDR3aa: CASSLVGTYTDTQYF
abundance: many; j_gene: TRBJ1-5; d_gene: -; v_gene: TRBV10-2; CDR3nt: TGCGCCAGCAGTGAGAGGGGCAGCAGACGCAATCAGCCCCAGCATTTT; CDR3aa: CASSERGSRRNQPQHF
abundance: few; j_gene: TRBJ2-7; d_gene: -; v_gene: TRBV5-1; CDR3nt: TGCGCCAGCAGCTTGACCGGGACACAAGCCTACGAGCAGTACTTC; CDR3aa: CASSLTGTQAYEQYF
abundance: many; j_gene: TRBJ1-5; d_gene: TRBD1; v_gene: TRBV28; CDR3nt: TGTGCCAGCAGTTTAAACAGGGGGTTCAATCAGCCCCAGCATTTT; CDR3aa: CASSLNRGFNQPQHF
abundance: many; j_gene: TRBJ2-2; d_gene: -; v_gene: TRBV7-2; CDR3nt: TGTGCCAGCAGCTTATATGGGAAGGGCTTTGGCGGGGAGCTGTTTTTT; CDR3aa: CASSLYGKGFGGELFF
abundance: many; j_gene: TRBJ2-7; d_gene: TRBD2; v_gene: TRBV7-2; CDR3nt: TGTGCCAGCAGCGTCGCTACGGGGGGATCCTACGAGCAGTACTTC; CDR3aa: CASSVATGGSYEQYF
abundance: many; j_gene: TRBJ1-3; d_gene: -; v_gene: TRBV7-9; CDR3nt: TGTGCCAGCAGCTCCGGGCAGTCTGGAAACACCATATATTTT; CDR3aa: CASSSGQSGNTIYF
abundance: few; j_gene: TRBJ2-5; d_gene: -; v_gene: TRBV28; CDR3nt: TGTGCCAGCAGCCGGGGACGAGGCCAGTACTTC; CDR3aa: CASSRGRGQYF
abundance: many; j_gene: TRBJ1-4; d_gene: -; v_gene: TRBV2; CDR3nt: TGTGCCATCCCCGGGGGGAAAGCAACTAATGAAAAACTGTTTTTT; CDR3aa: CAIPGGKATNEKLFF
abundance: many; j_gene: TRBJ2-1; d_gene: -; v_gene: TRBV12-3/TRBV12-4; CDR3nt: TGTGCCAGCAGTTCCGGGGGTAATGAGCAGTTCTTC; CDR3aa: CASSSGGNEQFF
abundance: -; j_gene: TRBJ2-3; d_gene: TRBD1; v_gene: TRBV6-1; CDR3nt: TGTGCCAGCAGCCTACAGGGGATAGGGACAGATACGCAGTATTTT; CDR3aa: CASSLQGIGTDTQYF